The text below deals with one T cell receptor beta chain. Antigen unknown. The record originates from a study of shared clonotypes between healthy human individuals. Repertoires were generated with immunoSEQ multiplex PCR, while TCRdb's copy carries only in-frame clones and drops some. The sample records over a million clones, roughly 95% being singletons. Study donors comprised healthy, HIV-negative adults devoid of recent acute infection or vaccination. Per the germline V gene, CDR1 is SGHTA and CDR2 is FQGNSA. Trimming pared 2 bases from V and 2 bases from J, leaving 9 bases between. The length of the CDR3 is 14 residues. Overall study results and limits: Between a handful of donors, naive CD4 clonotypes were shared at a level of around 5.1%.

The chain joins TRBV7-2 to TRBJ2-5, with D unclear. The TCR sequence derives from a man in his thirties or forties in good health. Sequenced material: naive CD4+ T cells sorted from blood. Subset meaning: CD45RA+ positively selected. CDR3 sequence: CASSLRQAQETQYF. CDR3 DNA: TGTGCCAGCAGCTTAAGGCAGGCACAAGAGACCCAGTACTTC.